A selection of T cell receptor beta chains follows, all from one sample in a study of blood T cell repertoires in COVID-19. The method was immunoSEQ multiplex PCR; TCRdb's version includes in-frame clones alone and lacks a portion of them. The sample has 180,000 or so clones, approximately 88% seen once. Sequenced: peripheral blood. Receptors were obtained from a woman between 25 and 40 years old with acute or convalescent COVID-19. Each CDR3 is given with its conserved first and last residue. A D gene is named only where the DNA matches it firmly.

>TRBV9|-
CASSVGRTGGSPLHF
>TRBV6-5|-
CASSYSSASSYEQYF
>TRBV28|TRBD1
CASSTGTVNSPLHF
>TRBV5-1|-
CASSLMGGRNQPQHF
>TRBV7-2|-
CASSIRGIDTQYF
>TRBV27|-
CASASRPPQGGGGYTF
>TRBV15|-
CATSTPGLLEQFF
>TRBV29-1|-
CSVIGDSTDTQYF
>TRBV7-2|-
CASSLGGLNEQFF
>TRBV12-3/TRBV12-4|TRBD1
CASGQGGDQPQHF
>TRBV2|-
CASSERGQSYNSPLHF
>TRBV7-9|-
CASSLRQGGETQYF
>TRBV2|TRBD2
CASIKEGGPLGELFF
>TRBV7-2|TRBD2
CASSRAGGGSDTQYF
>TRBV6-5|TRBD1
CATSLGGSHSQPQHF
>TRBV6-6|TRBD1
CASSSQGYNSPLHF
>TRBV2|-
CASGSAGAGFTDTQYF
>TRBV5-1|TRBD1
CASSRDRDYGYTF
>TRBV6-5|-
CASSYSTGLNTEAFF
>TRBV5-1|-
CASSLRSEGEQYF
>TRBV28|-
CASRHNTGELFF
>TRBV6-5|-
CASSYEGETQYF
>TRBV2|TRBD1
CASREDRYTDTQYF
>TRBV10-2|-
CATTGSSYEQYF
>TRBV24-1|-
CATSDPRLSTGELFF
>TRBV28|-
CASNLAGYTDTQYF
>TRBV3-1/TRBV3-2|-
CASGGRSSYNEQFF
>TRBV7-9|-
CASSDRGEQFF
>TRBV9|-
CASSATGSENTIYF
>TRBV14|-
CASTDSGANVLTF
>TRBV18|-
CASSPPSRETQYF
>TRBV7-8|-
CASSLGARATEAFF
>TRBV3-1/TRBV3-2|TRBD2
CASSQATSGGEETQYF
>TRBV6-5|TRBD2
CASSPSLAEQETQYF
>TRBV28|-
CASSPLWGANVLTF
>TRBV27|TRBD1
CASRGQYYNSPLHF
>TRBV3-1/TRBV3-2|-
CASSQEFGGHSTDTQYF
>TRBV19|TRBD2
CASSMGSGSWNEQFF
>TRBV28|-
CASSLPQWYHEQYF
>TRBV28|-
CASSLNLRTDTQYF
>TRBV28|-
CASSSLDEQYF
>TRBV28|TRBD1
CASSGQGWEKLFF
>TRBV2|-
CASLKGNSGNTIYF
>TRBV7-9|-
CASSLQKEKLFF